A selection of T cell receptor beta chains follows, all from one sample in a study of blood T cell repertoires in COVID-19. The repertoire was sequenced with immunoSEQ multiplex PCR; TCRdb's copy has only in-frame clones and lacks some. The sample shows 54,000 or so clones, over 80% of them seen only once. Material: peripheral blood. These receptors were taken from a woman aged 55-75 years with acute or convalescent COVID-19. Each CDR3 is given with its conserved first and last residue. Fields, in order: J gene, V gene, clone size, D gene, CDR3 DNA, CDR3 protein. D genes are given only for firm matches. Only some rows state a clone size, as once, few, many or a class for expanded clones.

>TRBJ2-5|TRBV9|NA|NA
TGTGCCTTGCCTAGGAACCAAGAGACCCAGTACTTC
CALPRNQETQYF
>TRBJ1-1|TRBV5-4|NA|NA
TGTGCCAGCAGCTTCGGCAGGGGAGGGAGCACTGAAGCTTTCTTT
CASSFGRGGSTEAFF
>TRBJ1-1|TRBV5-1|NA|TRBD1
TGCGCCAGCAGCGTGGACAGGGGGTCGGTTACTGAAGCTTTCTTT
CASSVDRGSVTEAFF
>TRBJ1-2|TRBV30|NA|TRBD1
TGTGCCTGGAGCCACCGGACAGGTCCACTCAACTATGGCTACACCTTC
CAWSHRTGPLNYGYTF
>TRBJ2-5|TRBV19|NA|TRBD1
TGTGCCAGTAGTACGGACAGGGGCGAGACCCAGTACTTC
CASSTDRGETQYF
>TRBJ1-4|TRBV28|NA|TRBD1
TGTGCCAGCAGACCCTTGGACAGGGTTGCAAAACTGTTTTTT
CASRPLDRVAKLFF
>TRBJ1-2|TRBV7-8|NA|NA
TGTGCCAGCAGCTTGGACAGATTCAACTATGGCTACACCTTC
CASSLDRFNYGYTF
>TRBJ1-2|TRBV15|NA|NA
TGTGCCACCAGCATGGGCAGACGAAGCTATGGCTACACCTTC
CATSMGRRSYGYTF
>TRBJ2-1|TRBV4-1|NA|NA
TGCGCCAGCAGCCAAGATTCGGGGATAACGAATGAGCAGTTCTTC
CASSQDSGITNEQFF
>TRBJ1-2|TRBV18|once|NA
TGTGCCAGCTCGGGGGACATCGTAACTTATGGCTACACCTTC
CASSGDIVTYGYTF
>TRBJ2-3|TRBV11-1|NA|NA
TGTGCCAGCAGCTTGCGAGAGGGACAAGTCACAGATACGCAGTATTTT
CASSLREGQVTDTQYF
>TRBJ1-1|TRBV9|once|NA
TGTGCCAGCAGCAATCAACAGGAGCTGAACACTGAAGCTTTCTTT
CASSNQQELNTEAFF
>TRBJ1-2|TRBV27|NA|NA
TGTGCCAGCAGTTCCCGGACAGCCGTCTATGGCTACACCTTC
CASSSRTAVYGYTF
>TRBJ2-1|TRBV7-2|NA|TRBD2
TGTGCCAGCAGCTTAGGTATTTCGGCGGGAGAAGGTGAGCAGTTCTTC
CASSLGISAGEGEQFF
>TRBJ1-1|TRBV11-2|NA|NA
TGTGCCAGCAGCGGTGACAGGTTGGCTGAAGCTTTCTTT
CASSGDRLAEAFF
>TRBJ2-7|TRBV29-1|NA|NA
TGCAGCGTTGGGGCGGGTACCACGGTACACTACGAGCAGTACTTC
CSVGAGTTVHYEQYF
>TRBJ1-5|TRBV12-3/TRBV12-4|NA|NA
TGTGCCAGCAGACGACAGGAGAATCAGCCCCAGCATTTT
CASRRQENQPQHF
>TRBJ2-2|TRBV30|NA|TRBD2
TGTGCCTGGAGAGGAGCGGGGGGGCTGGGCACCGGGGAGCTGTTTTTT
CAWRGAGGLGTGELFF
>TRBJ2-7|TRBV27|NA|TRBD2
TGTGCCAGCAGTCCTAACTACGGACTAGCGGGAGGGTCCCACCCATACGAGCAGTACTTC
CASSPNYGLAGGSHPYEQYF
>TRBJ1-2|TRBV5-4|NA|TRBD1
TGTGCCAGCAGCCCCGAGGACAGGGTCGGCTATGGCTACACCTTC
CASSPEDRVGYGYTF
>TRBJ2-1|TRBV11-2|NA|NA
TGTGCCAGCAGCTTAGGAGCGAACAATGAGCAGTTCTTC
CASSLGANNEQFF
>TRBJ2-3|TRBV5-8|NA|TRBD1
TGTGCCAGCAGCATAGGGACAGCGGTTAGCACAGATACGCAGTATTTT
CASSIGTAVSTDTQYF
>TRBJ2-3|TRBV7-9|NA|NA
TGTGCCAGCAGCTTAAGGAGCGCCCACTACACAGATACGCAGTATTTT
CASSLRSAHYTDTQYF
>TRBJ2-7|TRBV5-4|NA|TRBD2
TGTGCCAGCACCCTGGGGGGGACTAGCGGCCTCTACGAGCAGTACTTC
CASTLGGTSGLYEQYF
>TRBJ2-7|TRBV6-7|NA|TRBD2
TGTGCCAGCAGTTACTCGTGTATGCGGGAGGGGCCATATTCCGAGCAGTACTTC
CASSYSCMREGPYSEQYF
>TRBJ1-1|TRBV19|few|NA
TGTGCCAGTAGTAATGTTCCCAGGCGCGCTGAAGCTTTCTTT
CASSNVPRRAEAFF
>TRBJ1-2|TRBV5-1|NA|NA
TGCGCCAGCAGCTTGGGCGACAGGTTGACTAACTATGGCTACACCTTC
CASSLGDRLTNYGYTF
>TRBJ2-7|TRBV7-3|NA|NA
TGTGCCAGCAGCTTGGGGGGAACTACCTCCTACGAGCAGTACTTC
CASSLGGTTSYEQYF
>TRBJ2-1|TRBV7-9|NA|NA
TGTGCCAGCAGCTCCCGGACTGCAGAATACAATGAGCAGTTCTTC
CASSSRTAEYNEQFF
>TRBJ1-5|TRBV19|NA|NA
TGTGCCAGTAGTACCAAAGGGGGAGTAAGCAATCAGCCCCAGCATTTT
CASSTKGGVSNQPQHF
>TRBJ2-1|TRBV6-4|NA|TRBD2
TGTGCCAGCAGTGCCGGGACTAGCGGGACCAATGAGCAGTTCTTC
CASSAGTSGTNEQFF
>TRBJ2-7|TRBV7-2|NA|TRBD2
TGTGCCAGCAGCTTGGGTAGCGGGACCCCCTACGAGCAGTACTTC
CASSLGSGTPYEQYF
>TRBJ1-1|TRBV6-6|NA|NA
TGTGCCAGCAGTGATAATTCGGGCAGGGACACTGAAGCTTTCTTT
CASSDNSGRDTEAFF
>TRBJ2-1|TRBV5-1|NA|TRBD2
TGCGCCACCCAAACAGCGGGGGGTTTTCGGTCCTACAATGAGCAGTTCTTC
CATQTAGGFRSYNEQFF
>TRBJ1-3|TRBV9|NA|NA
TGTGCCAGCAGCGGAGGAGGTGGGGGCGCATCTGGAAACACCATATATTTT
CASSGGGGGASGNTIYF
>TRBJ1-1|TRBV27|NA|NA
TGTGCCAGCCTGGACAAAATGAACACTGAAGCTTTCTTT
CASLDKMNTEAFF
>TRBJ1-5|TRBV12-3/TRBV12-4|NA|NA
TGTGCCAGCAGTCCACAGGCGGATCAGCCCCAGCATTTT
CASSPQADQPQHF
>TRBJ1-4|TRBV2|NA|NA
TGTGCCAGCAGTGACGGTCAAGCTAATGAAAAACTGTTTTTT
CASSDGQANEKLFF
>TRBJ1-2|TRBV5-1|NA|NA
TGCGCCAGCAGCTCCGGGGATTTTGGGAGCTATGGCTACACCTTC
CASSSGDFGSYGYTF
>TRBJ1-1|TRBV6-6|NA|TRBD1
TGTGCCAGCAGTTACTCGGAGACAGGGCTCACTGAAGCTTTCTTT
CASSYSETGLTEAFF
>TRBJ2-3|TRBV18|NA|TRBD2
TGTGCCAGCTTCGCCTCGTCTAGCGGACTCACAGATACGCAGTATTTT
CASFASSSGLTDTQYF
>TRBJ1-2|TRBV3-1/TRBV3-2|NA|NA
TGTGCCAGCAGCTACCAGGGATTCTATGGCTACACCTTC
CASSYQGFYGYTF
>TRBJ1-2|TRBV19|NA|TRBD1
TGTGCCAGTAGTCCCGGGACAGGGTATGGCTACACCTTC
CASSPGTGYGYTF
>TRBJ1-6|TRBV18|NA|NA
TGTGCCAGCTCACCACAGCGACAGGATAATTCACCCCTCCACTTT
CASSPQRQDNSPLHF
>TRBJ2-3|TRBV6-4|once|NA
TGTGCCAGCAGTGACTCGCATAGACAGTATTTT
CASSDSHRQYF
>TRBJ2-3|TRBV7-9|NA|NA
TGTGCCAGCAGCTTCATACTAGATACGCAGTATTTT
CASSFILDTQYF
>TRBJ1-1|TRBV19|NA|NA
TGTGCCAGTAGTATAACAGACATGAACACTGAAGCTTTCTTT
CASSITDMNTEAFF
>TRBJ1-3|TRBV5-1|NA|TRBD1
TGCGCCAGCAGCACGGACAGGGGCTCTGGAAACACCATATATTTT
CASSTDRGSGNTIYF
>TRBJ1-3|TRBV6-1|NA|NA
TGTGCCAGCAGTGAGAGCCTTTACTCTGGAAACACCATATATTTT
CASSESLYSGNTIYF
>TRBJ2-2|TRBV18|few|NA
TGTGCCAGCTCACGAGGTATTGGCACCGGGGAGCTGTTTTTT
CASSRGIGTGELFF
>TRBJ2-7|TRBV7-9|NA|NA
TGTGCCAGCAGTCGACCTACTTATTCTCAGGGTTACGAGCAGTACTTC
CASSRPTYSQGYEQYF
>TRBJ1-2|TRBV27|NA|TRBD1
TGTGCCAGCAGTTTAAGTCCAGGGGGCGTAGGCTACACCTTC
CASSLSPGGVGYTF
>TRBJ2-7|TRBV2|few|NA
TGTGCCAGCAGTGAAATGGGCGTCCCCTACGAGCAGTACTTC
CASSEMGVPYEQYF
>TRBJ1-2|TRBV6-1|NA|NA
TGTGCCAGCAGTGAAAACAGATATCGCTATGGCTACACCTTC
CASSENRYRYGYTF
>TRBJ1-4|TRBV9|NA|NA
TGTGCCAGCAGCCCGCGGGGAAGAAGGGATGAAAAACTGTTTTTT
CASSPRGRRDEKLFF
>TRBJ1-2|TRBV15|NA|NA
TGTGCCACCAGCAGAGACCGCCGGACAGTAGATGGCTACACCTTC
CATSRDRRTVDGYTF
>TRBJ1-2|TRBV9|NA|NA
TGTGCCAGCAGCCCAGCCGGGACCGGGACTTTGGGCTACACCTTC
CASSPAGTGTLGYTF
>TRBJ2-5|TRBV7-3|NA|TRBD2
TGTGCCAGCAGCTTAGTAGCGGGAGGAGAGACCCAGTACTTC
CASSLVAGGETQYF
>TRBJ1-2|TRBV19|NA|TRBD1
TGTGCCAGTAGACCTCACCCCCTCCCCCGGCGGACAGGCTCGCGCGGCTACACCTTC
CASRPHPLPRRTGSRGYTF